The source of this TCR beta chain is a study of cytomegalovirus exposure and HLA in healthy donors. Study-level results: Some highly shared sequence variants likely arose as a pipeline artifact. Most TCR sequences proved rare, with some public TCRs found in many donors. In vitro confirmation showed three CMV-associated chains to be CMV antigen specific.

In the PCR, 60 Vbeta and 13 Jbeta primers were used. In the authors' methods: An analysis performed later counted roughly 80 million unique TCR beta chains (approximately 11 million of them shared). Some clones are missing from TCRdb's copy, which holds only in-frame ones; the method was immunoSEQ multiplex PCR. V, J and clone size are taken as reported in that table, and D and trimming were inferred from the DNA itself. Of some 270,000 clones listed, approximately 80% are singletons. A note on this clone: Its antigen is not known.

This CDR3 has 12 amino acids. Trimming shortened V by 5 bases and J by 0 bases, and 3 bases separated the two germline ends. Germline loops: CDR1 LNHDA, CDR2 SQIVND (reference sequence). The TCR sequence derives from a girl aged 2 to 9 in good health and CMV-seronegative. The sequencing sample was made of PBMCs. This sequence joins TRBV19 and TRBJ2-3; D ambiguous. CDR3 in amino acids: CASSLSTDTQYF. The DNA for the CDR3 is TGTGCCAGTAGTCTCAGCACAGATACGCAGTATTTT.